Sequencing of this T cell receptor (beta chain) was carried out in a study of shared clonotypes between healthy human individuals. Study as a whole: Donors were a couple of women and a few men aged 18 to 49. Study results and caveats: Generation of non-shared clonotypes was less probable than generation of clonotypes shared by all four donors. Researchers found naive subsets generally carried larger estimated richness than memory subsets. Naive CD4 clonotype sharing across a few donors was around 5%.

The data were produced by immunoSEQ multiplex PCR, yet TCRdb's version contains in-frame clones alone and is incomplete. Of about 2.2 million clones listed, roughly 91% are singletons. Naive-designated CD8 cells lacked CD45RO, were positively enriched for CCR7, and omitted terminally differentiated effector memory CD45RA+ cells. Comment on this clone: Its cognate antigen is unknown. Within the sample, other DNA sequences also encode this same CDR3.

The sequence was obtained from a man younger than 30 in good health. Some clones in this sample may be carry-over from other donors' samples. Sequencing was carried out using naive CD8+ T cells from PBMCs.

The CDR3 sequence: CASSAGGEQYF. The DNA of the CDR3 is TGTGCCAGCAGCGCGGGGGGCGAGCAGTACTTC. V gene TRBV27 combines with J gene TRBJ2-7; 8 bases map to TRBD2. Germline assignment: CDR1 MNHEY and CDR2 SMNVEV (reference sequence). This CDR3 has 11 residues. J lost 6 bases, V lost 6 bases, and 1 base had no gene match.